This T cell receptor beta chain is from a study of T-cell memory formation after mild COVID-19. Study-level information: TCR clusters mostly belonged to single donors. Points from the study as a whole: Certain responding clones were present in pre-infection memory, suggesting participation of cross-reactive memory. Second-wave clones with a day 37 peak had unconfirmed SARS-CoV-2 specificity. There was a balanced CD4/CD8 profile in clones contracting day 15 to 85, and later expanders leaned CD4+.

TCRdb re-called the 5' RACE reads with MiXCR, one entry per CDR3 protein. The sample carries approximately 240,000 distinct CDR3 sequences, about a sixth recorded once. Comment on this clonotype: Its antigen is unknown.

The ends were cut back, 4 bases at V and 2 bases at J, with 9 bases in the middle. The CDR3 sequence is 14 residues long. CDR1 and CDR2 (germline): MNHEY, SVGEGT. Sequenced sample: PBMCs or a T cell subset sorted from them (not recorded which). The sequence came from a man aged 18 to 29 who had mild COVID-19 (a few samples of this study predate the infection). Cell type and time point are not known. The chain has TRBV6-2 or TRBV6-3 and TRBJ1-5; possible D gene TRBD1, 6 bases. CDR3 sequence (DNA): TGTGCCAGCAGTTCGTCAGGGGGCAATCAGCCCCAGCATTTT. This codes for CASSSSGGNQPQHF.